These T cell receptor beta chains were read from a single sample in a study of T cells after yellow fever vaccination. One entry per CDR3 protein results from TCRdb running MiXCR on the 5' RACE reads. The sample has 200,000 or so distinct CDR3 sequences; around 6.7% are singletons. The specimen comprised CD4+ T cells sorted from PBMCs, sampled on the day of the yellow fever booster vaccination. The receptors derive from a man younger than 40 who received the YFV17D yellow fever vaccine. The CDR3 runs from the conserved cysteine through the conserved F or W. A D gene is named only where the DNA matches it firmly. The size of a clone is reported for some rows only, either as once, few or many, or as a class for expanded clones.

-	TRBV19	TRBJ2-3	-	CASSGLGTDTQYF	TGTGCCAGCTCGGGACTGGGCACAGATACGCAGTATTTT
-	TRBV20-1	TRBJ2-1	many	CSVGEQFF	TGCAGTGTGGGTGAGCAGTTCTTC
-	TRBV4-3	TRBJ2-6	many	CASSQAHPGANVLTF	TGCGCCAGCAGCCAAGCGCACCCTGGGGCCAACGTCCTGACTTTC
TRBD2	TRBV20-1	TRBJ2-1	-	CSGIVAGGPGPFNEQFF	TGCAGTGGTATAGTAGCGGGAGGGCCTGGTCCCTTCAATGAGCAGTTCTTC
-	TRBV2	TRBJ2-7	many	CASSKTPMEQYF	TGTGCCAGCAGCAAGACCCCCATGGAGCAGTACTTC
TRBD2	TRBV10-3	TRBJ2-3	-	CAIKTGGLESGTQYF	TGTGCCATCAAGACGGGAGGGCTCGAGAGTGGTACGCAGTATTTT
TRBD2	TRBV20-1	TRBJ2-3	few	CCARTGTSGSSTDTQYF	TGCTGTGCTAGGACCGGGACTAGCGGGTCTAGCACAGATACGCAGTATTTT
-	TRBV3-1	TRBJ2-7	few	CASSHLGGEQYF	TGTGCCAGCAGCCATTTGGGAGGCGAGCAGTACTTC
-	TRBV29-1	TRBJ2-1	-	CSVEPRNEQFF	TGCAGCGTTGAACCTAGGAATGAGCAGTTCTTC
-	TRBV5-1	TRBJ1-1	-	CASSSEGQMNTEAFF	TGCGCCAGCAGCTCAGAGGGCCAAATGAACACTGAAGCTTTCTTT
-	TRBV5-1	TRBJ1-1	many	CASSFGNTEAFF	TGCGCCAGCAGCTTTGGTAACACTGAAGCTTTCTTT
-	TRBV20-1	TRBJ2-7	many	CSAGTPTYEQYF	TGCAGTGCCGGGACACCAACCTACGAGCAGTACTTC
TRBD2	TRBV6-5	TRBJ2-7	-	CASSPNGLAGAEQYF	TGTGCCAGCAGTCCCAACGGACTAGCGGGAGCCGAGCAGTACTTC